A selection of T cell receptor beta chains follows, all from one sample in a study of T cell responses to AZD1222 COVID-19 vaccine. The method was immunoSEQ multiplex PCR; TCRdb's version includes in-frame clones alone and lacks a portion of them. The sample includes 75,000 to 95,000 clones, roughly 88% of them seen just once. This material consisted of peripheral blood, taken 28 days after the second dose of the MenACWY control vaccine. The source is an adult who received the MenACWY meningococcal vaccine as a control. Both conserved end residues are part of each CDR3. D genes are given only for firm matches. Clone size is stated in some rows and not others, as once, few, many or a class when expanded.

NA	TRBJ2-3	TRBV12-3/TRBV12-4	NA	CASSLAPDTQYF	TGTGCCAGCAGTTTAGCGCCAGATACGCAGTATTTT
NA	TRBJ1-1	TRBV2	TRBD1	CASRVSDRENTEAFF	TGTGCCAGCAGGGTTTCCGACAGGGAAAACACTGAAGCTTTCTTT
NA	TRBJ2-5	TRBV7-9	NA	CASSLGEGKTQYF	TGTGCCAGCAGCTTAGGAGAGGGGAAGACCCAGTACTTC
NA	TRBJ2-1	TRBV15	NA	CATSSRGLRGLYNEQFF	TGTGCCACCAGCAGTAGAGGACTCCGTGGTTTGTACAATGAGCAGTTCTTC
NA	TRBJ1-1	TRBV6-5	NA	CASGARAVTEAFF	TGTGCCAGTGGGGCCCGGGCGGTTACGGAAGCTTTCTTT
NA	TRBJ2-3	TRBV7-2	TRBD2	CASSLAISGGTTDTQYF	TGTGCCAGCAGCTTAGCGATTAGCGGGGGGACGACAGATACGCAGTATTTT
few	TRBJ2-2	TRBV2	TRBD2	CASTKGRGANTGELFF	TGTGCCAGCACCAAGGGGCGGGGGGCGAACACCGGGGAGCTGTTTTTT
NA	TRBJ2-7	TRBV30	NA	CAWSVTYEQYF	TGTGCCTGGAGTGTAACCTACGAGCAGTACTTC
NA	TRBJ2-2	TRBV29-1	TRBD2	CSVGTSGGWDTGELFF	TGCAGCGTCGGGACTAGCGGGGGGTGGGACACCGGGGAGCTGTTTTTT
NA	TRBJ2-7	TRBV28	NA	CASSLEQGGREQYF	TGTGCCAGCAGTTTAGAGCAGGGGGGTCGAGAGCAGTACTTC
few	TRBJ1-1	TRBV7-6	NA	CASSFSGRGANTEAFF	TGTGCCAGCAGCTTTAGTGGGAGGGGTGCGAACACTGAAGCTTTCTTT
NA	TRBJ1-6	TRBV19	NA	CASSIRELNSPLHF	TGTGCCAGTAGTATACGGGAGCTGAATTCACCCCTCCACTTT
NA	TRBJ1-1	TRBV12-3/TRBV12-4	NA	CASSLSGDTEAFF	TGTGCCAGCAGTTTATCAGGGGACACTGAAGCTTTCTTT
NA	TRBJ1-5	TRBV2	NA	CASSDGGYSNQPQHF	TGTGCCAGCAGTGACGGGGGATATAGCAATCAGCCCCAGCATTTT
NA	TRBJ2-3	TRBV10-3	NA	CAISDRGAPTDTQYF	TGTGCCATCAGTGACCGGGGGGCCCCCACAGATACGCAGTATTTT
NA	TRBJ1-2	TRBV10-3	NA	CAISESSGLDYGYTF	TGTGCCATCAGTGAGTCCTCAGGATTGGACTATGGCTACACCTTC
NA	TRBJ1-1	TRBV28	TRBD1	CASSSPTGANTEAFF	TGTGCCAGCAGTTCACCGACAGGGGCGAACACTGAAGCTTTCTTT
NA	TRBJ1-4	TRBV5-1	NA	CASSLAVATSREKLFF	TGCGCCAGCAGCTTGGCCGTCGCCACTTCCCGTGAAAAACTGTTTTTT
NA	TRBJ2-1	TRBV4-3	NA	CASSQALTVLYNEQFF	TGCGCCAGCAGCCAGGCCCTGACTGTTCTATACAATGAGCAGTTCTTC
NA	TRBJ1-1	TRBV6-5	TRBD1	CASTHDRDGEAFF	TGTGCCAGCACCCACGACAGGGATGGTGAAGCTTTCTTT
NA	TRBJ1-1	TRBV7-9	TRBD1	CASSIDRGMPEAFF	TGTGCCAGCAGCATAGACAGGGGAATGCCTGAAGCTTTCTTT
NA	TRBJ2-1	TRBV29-1	TRBD2	CSVVGGSGSYNEQFF	TGCAGCGTTGTCGGGGGGAGTGGATCCTACAATGAGCAGTTCTTC
NA	TRBJ2-1	TRBV19	TRBD1	CASNDREGYNEQFF	TGTGCCAGTAATGACAGGGAAGGCTACAATGAGCAGTTCTTC